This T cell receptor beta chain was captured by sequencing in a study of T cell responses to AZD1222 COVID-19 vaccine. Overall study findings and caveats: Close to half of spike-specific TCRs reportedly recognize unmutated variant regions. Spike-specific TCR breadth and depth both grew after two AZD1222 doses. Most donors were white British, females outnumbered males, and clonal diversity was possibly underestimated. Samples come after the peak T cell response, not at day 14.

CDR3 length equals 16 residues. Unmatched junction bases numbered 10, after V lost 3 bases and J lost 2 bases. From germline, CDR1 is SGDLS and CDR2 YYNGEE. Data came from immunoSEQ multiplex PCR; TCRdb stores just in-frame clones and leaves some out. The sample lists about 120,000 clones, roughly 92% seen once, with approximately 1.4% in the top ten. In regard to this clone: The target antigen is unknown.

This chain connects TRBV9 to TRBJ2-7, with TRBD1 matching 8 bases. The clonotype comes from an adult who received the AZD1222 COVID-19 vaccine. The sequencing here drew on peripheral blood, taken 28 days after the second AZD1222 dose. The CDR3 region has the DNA TGTGCCAGCAGCGGCGCCGGGACAGGCATACCCTACGAGCAGTACTTC. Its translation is CASSGAGTGIPYEQYF.